The 26 T cell receptor beta chains presented below share a single source sample, sequenced in a study of human T cells and chemical hapten exposure. Described time point: patch test 2, 6 weeks after DPC sensitization. Treatment specified: therapeutic diphenylcyclopropenone sensitization with weekly scalp DPC. TCRdb recomputed calls from the RACE reads with MiXCR, one row per CDR3 protein. The table records 65,000 to 95,000 distinct CDR3 sequences, 5% to 8.5% of them present only once. The material was whole blood, obtained in connection with sensitization to the hapten diphenylcyclopropenone (DPC). These receptors were collected from a woman aged 25 to 39 with alopecia areata. Some clones in this sample may be carry-over from other donors' samples.

This clonotype appeared many times. V is TRBV6-6 and J is TRBJ1-6; unclear D gene. The ends were cut back, 4 bases at V and 0 bases at J, with 4 bases in the middle. The germline CDR1 and CDR2 sequences are MNHNY and SVGAGI (reference sequence). This CDR3 comprises 14 residues. The CDR3 DNA reads as TGTGCCAGCAGTTTCGACTCCTATAATTCACCCCTCCACTTT. Its translation: CASSFDSYNSPLHF.

This clonotype was recorded at least ten times. The chain employs TRBV5-1 and TRBJ2-7; 7 bases align to TRBD2. Germline CDR1 reads SGHRS; CDR2 reads YFSETQ. The CDR3 sequence is 14 residues long. V lost 3 bases, J lost 5 bases, and 8 bases stayed unmatched. The CDR3 loop is CASSSGGGKHEQYF. CDR3 in DNA: TGCGCCAGCAGCTCGGGAGGAGGGAAGCACGAGCAGTACTTC.

CDR3 coding DNA: TGTGCCAGCAGCTCGACAACTGGAAACACCATATATTTT. Protein product: CASSSTTGNTIYF. The chain couples TRBV7-2 to TRBJ1-3; the D is unclear. From germline, CDR1 is SGHTA and CDR2 FQGNSA. Between the trimmed V and J ends, which lost 4 bases and 2 bases, there was a span of 6 bases. CDR3 length: 13 residues.

This clonotype was detected many times. The chain recombines TRBV6-5 with TRBJ2-7, with a possible D match to TRBD1 (7 bases). V lost 4 bases, J lost 0 bases, and 10 bases lay in between. Germline V gene data show CDR1 as MNHEY and CDR2 as SVGAGI. The CDR3 is made up of 14 amino acids. The CDR3 coding sequence is TGTGCCAGCAGTTGGGGGGACAGCTCCTACGAGCAGTACTTC. It translates to CASSWGDSSYEQYF.

This clonotype was counted ten times or more. This chain connects TRBV6-5 to TRBJ2-3; 10 bases map to TRBD1. The CDR3 sequence is 16 residues long. Germline CDR1 MNHEY, CDR2 SVGAGI. V lost 3 bases to trimming and J lost 3 bases; unmatched junction nucleotides: 6. DNA of the CDR3: TGTGCCAGCAGTTATCGACAGGGGGCTTCAACAGATACGCAGTATTTT. Translated: CASSYRQGASTDTQYF.

This clonotype has a handful of counts. The genes are TRBV5-1 and TRBJ2-5; 7 nucleotides match TRBD2. With 1 base clipped from V and 2 bases from J, the junction kept 2 bases outside the gene matches. Germline CDR1 and CDR2: SGHRS and YFSETQ. The CDR3 length is 14 residues. The CDR3 spells CASSLSSGQETQYF. CDR3 bases: TGCGCCAGCAGCTTGAGTAGCGGGCAAGAGACCCAGTACTTC. Based on the CDR3 plus reference TRBV5-1 and TRBJ2-5, the full variable domain is KAGVTQTPRYLIKTRGQQVTLSCSPISGHRSVSWYQQTPGQGLQFLFEYFSETQRNKGNFPGRFSGRQFSNSRSEMNVSTLELGDSALYLCASSLSSGQETQYFGPGTRLLVL.

The table lists this clonotype with a few counts. The chain is built from TRBV20-1 and TRBJ2-1, with 11 bases that match TRBD2. The CDR3 is 13 amino acids. The V and J ends lost 6 bases and 10 bases, in that order; junction bases with no gene match: 8. CDR1 DFQATT and CDR2 SNEGSKA come from the germline V gene (reference sequence). CDR3 residues: CSALAGGISEQFF. The CDR3 DNA follows: TGCAGTGCGCTAGCGGGGGGAATCTCCGAGCAGTTCTTC.

This clonotype has at least ten counts. The V call is TRBV29-1, the J call TRBJ2-3; D may be TRBD2 (5 bases). The CDR3 is 11 residues long. From germline, CDR1 is SQVTM and CDR2 ANQGSEA. V gave up 7 bases and J gave up 4 bases, with 9 bases separating them. CDR3: CSARTSDTQYF. The CDR3 DNA reads TGCAGCGCCCGGACTTCAGATACGCAGTATTTT.

The rearrangement joins TRBV4-2 to TRBJ1-4; D gene unclear. The germline V gene has CDR1 LGHNA and CDR2 YNFKEQ. This CDR3 has 14 amino acids. Trimming left V 1 base short and J 5 bases short, with 8 bases between. The CDR3 region has the DNA TGTGCCAGCAGCCAAGCAGTAACCAATGAAAAACTGTTTTTT. Encoded protein: CASSQAVTNEKLFF.

This clonotype was counted between two and nine times. The chain couples TRBV6-4 to TRBJ1-1; no clear D. Germline loops: CDR1 MRHNA, CDR2 SNTAGT. The CDR3 has 14 residues. Trimming cost V 3 bases and J 0 bases, with 8 bases left between them. The CDR3 sequence is CASSEQFMNTEAFF. The CDR3 DNA follows: TGTGCCAGCAGTGAACAGTTCATGAACACTGAAGCTTTCTTT.

This clonotype occurred many times. This chain connects TRBV6-6 to TRBJ2-3; the match to TRBD2 covers 10 bases. This CDR3 spans 17 amino acids. Germline-derived CDR1 and CDR2 are MNHNY and SVGAGI (reference sequence). With V trimmed by 0 bases and J by 6 bases, 9 bases remained unmatched. The CDR3: CASSYSASGGPRDTQYF. In nucleotides, the CDR3 is TGTGCCAGCAGTTACTCGGCTAGCGGGGGCCCCCGGGATACGCAGTATTTT.

This clonotype came up many times. This CDR3 is CATSRVPTGENTEAFF. For the CDR3, the DNA is TGTGCCACCAGCAGGGTCCCAACAGGCGAGAACACTGAAGCTTTCTTT. The chain uses TRBV15 and TRBJ1-1, with D tentatively TRBD1 (5 bases). The CDR3 runs 16 residues. The germline CDR1 and CDR2 sequences are LNHNV and YYDKDF (reference sequence). V was pared by 3 bases and J by 1 base, with 15 bases between.

The rearrangement links TRBV11-2 to TRBJ1-5, with unresolved D. Looked up from germline, CDR1 is SGHAT and CDR2 is FQNNGV. This CDR3 spans 13 amino acids. The germline V and J ends were trimmed by 1 base and 11 bases, with 12 bases remaining between them. The CDR3 spells CASSLGSSVSQHF. For the CDR3, the DNA is TGTGCCAGCAGCTTAGGGTCGTCGGTCTCCCAGCATTTT.

The chain employs TRBV6-6 and TRBJ1-2; weak D call: TRBD1 (5 bases). The CDR3 loop spans 13 amino acids. CDR1 MNHNY and CDR2 SVGAGI come from the germline V gene (reference sequence). The germline V and J ends were trimmed by 11 bases and 4 bases, with 17 bases remaining between them. CDR3: CAASPKGTYGYTF. The CDR3 region has the DNA TGTGCCGCGTCCCCAAAAGGGACCTATGGCTACACCTTC.

This clonotype was detected ten times or more. This chain joins TRBV5-1 and TRBJ2-5, with TRBD2 identical over 11 bases. Germline CDR1 SGHRS, CDR2 YFSETQ. The ends lost 4 bases at V and 0 bases at J; junction bases unmatched: 5. The CDR3 covers 16 residues. The CDR3 is CASSLLAGANQETQYF. In nucleotides, the CDR3 is TGCGCCAGCAGCCTACTAGCGGGGGCTAACCAAGAGACCCAGTACTTC.

The chain links TRBV29-1 to TRBJ1-2, with D maybe TRBD1 (6 bases). Germline assignment: CDR1 SQVTM and CDR2 ANQGSEA. CDR3 length equals 13 residues. Trimming took 2 bases from V and 4 from J, leaving 11 bases between them. The CDR3 DNA reads as TGCAGCGTTGAACCAGGGGCGGCCTATGGCTACACCTTC. Its protein is CSVEPGAAYGYTF.

The sample holds many counts of this clonotype. The chain joins TRBV20-1 to TRBJ2-3; TRBD2 matches 9 bases. V shed 2 bases, J shed 0 bases, and the junction held 0 bases outside the gene matches. The germline V gene has CDR1 DFQATT and CDR2 SNEGSKA (reference sequence). The CDR3 extends over 14 amino acids. CDR3 sequence: CSARLAGSTDTQYF. In nucleotides, the CDR3 is TGCAGTGCTAGACTAGCGGGGAGCACAGATACGCAGTATTTT.

This clonotype was counted only a few times. This sequence joins TRBV2 and TRBJ1-5; D is possibly TRBD1 (5 bases). The CDR3 has 12 amino acids. Germline V gene lookup returns CDR1 SNHLY and CDR2 FYNNEI. V was clipped by 6 bases and J by 6 bases, with 9 bases between them. CDR3 loop: CASRGDIQPQHF. In DNA, the CDR3 is TGTGCCAGCAGGGGGGATATTCAGCCCCAGCATTTT. Full variable domain (rest looked up from reference TRBV2 and TRBJ1-5): EPEVTQTPSHQVTQMGQEVILRCVPISNHLYFYWYRQILGQKVEFLVSFYNNEISEKSEIFDDQFSVERPDGSNFTLKIRSTKLEDSAMYFCASRGDIQPQHFGDGTRLSIL.

This clonotype was seen at least ten times. The gene calls are TRBV3-1 and TRBJ2-7; D ambiguous. Trimming pared 3 bases from V and 2 bases from J, leaving 5 bases between. Germline loops: CDR1 LGHDT, CDR2 YNNKEL (reference sequence). This CDR3 has 12 amino acids. The CDR3 loop reads CASSHKTYEQYF. CDR3 DNA sequence: TGTGCCAGCAGCCATAAGACCTACGAGCAGTACTTC.

This clonotype came up many times. The V call is TRBV27, the J call TRBJ1-4; D is ambiguous. V was cut by 8 bases and J by 5 bases, with 6 bases left in between. Germline CDR1 reads MNHEY; CDR2 reads SMNVEV (reference sequence). This CDR3 contains 11 residues. This chain's CDR3 is CASQWNEKLFF. CDR3 DNA sequence: TGTGCCAGCCAATGGAATGAAAAACTGTTTTTT. Looking up the rest from reference TRBV27 and TRBJ1-4 gives the full variable domain: EAQVTQNPRYLITVTGKKLTVTCSQNMNHEYMSWYRQDPGLGLRQIYYSMNVEVTDKGDVPEGYKVSRKEKRNFPLILESPSPNQTSLYFCASQWNEKLFFGSGTQLSVL.

This clonotype was seen a few times. The V and J genes are TRBV2 and TRBJ1-3; 9 nucleotides match TRBD1. The J segment lost 4 bases and the V segment lost 8 bases, leaving 15 bases of the junction unmatched. Germline lookup yields CDR1 SNHLY and CDR2 FYNNEI. CDR3 size: 17 residues. The CDR3 protein is CASAKGEQGAPGNTIYF. The CDR3 DNA sequence: TGTGCCAGCGCCAAAGGCGAACAGGGGGCGCCAGGAAACACCATATATTTT.

This clonotype was observed at least ten times. The genes are TRBV6-2 or TRBV6-3 and TRBJ1-5; D gene ambiguous. The CDR3 is 13 residues long. Trimming left V 10 bases short and J 4 bases short, with 14 bases between. Germline CDR1 MNHEY, CDR2 SVGEGT. The CDR3 nucleotides are TGTGCCACCCACGGGGAGAAAAATCAGCCCCAGCATTTT. It encodes CATHGEKNQPQHF.

Ten or more counts support this clonotype. The V and J genes are TRBV20-1 and TRBJ1-4; 7 nucleotides align to TRBD1. Germline V gene lookup returns CDR1 DFQATT and CDR2 SNEGSKA (reference sequence). The CDR3 runs to 16 residues. The junction had 9 bases not matched to a gene; V was cut back by 0 bases and J by 5 bases. Written as DNA, the CDR3 is TGCAGTGCTAGAGATTGGACGGGGACAGCGAATGAAAAACTGTTTTTT. Its protein product is CSARDWTGTANEKLFF.

J is TRBJ1-1 and V is TRBV7-9, with D perhaps TRBD1 (5 bases). Germline loops: CDR1 SEHNR, CDR2 FQNEAQ (reference sequence). There are 13 residues in the CDR3. The V end lost 5 bases, the J end lost 6 bases, and 13 bases lay between the germline ends. The CDR3 spells CASSLPGGAEAFF. The CDR3 DNA is TGTGCCAGCAGCCTCCCGGGGGGGGCTGAAGCTTTCTTT.

This clonotype was recorded at least ten times. The chain couples TRBV2 to TRBJ1-1; D is undetermined. Trimming removed 6 bases from V and 1 base from J, with 15 bases in between. CDR1 and CDR2 (germline): SNHLY, FYNNEI. The CDR3 runs to 15 residues. The CDR3 DNA sequence: TGTGCCAGCAGGCGGTATTCGACAACGAACACTGAAGCTTTCTTT. This translates into CASRRYSTTNTEAFF.

This clonotype occurred many times. The chain links TRBV7-9 to TRBJ2-6, with D unclear. The CDR3 has 16 residues. Germline V CDR1 and CDR2: SEHNR, FQNEAQ (reference sequence). V lost 1 base and J lost 0, with 7 bases in between. CDR3 amino acids: CASSLVIGSGANVLTF. DNA of the CDR3: TGTGCCAGCAGCTTAGTTATTGGCTCTGGGGCCAACGTCCTGACTTTC.